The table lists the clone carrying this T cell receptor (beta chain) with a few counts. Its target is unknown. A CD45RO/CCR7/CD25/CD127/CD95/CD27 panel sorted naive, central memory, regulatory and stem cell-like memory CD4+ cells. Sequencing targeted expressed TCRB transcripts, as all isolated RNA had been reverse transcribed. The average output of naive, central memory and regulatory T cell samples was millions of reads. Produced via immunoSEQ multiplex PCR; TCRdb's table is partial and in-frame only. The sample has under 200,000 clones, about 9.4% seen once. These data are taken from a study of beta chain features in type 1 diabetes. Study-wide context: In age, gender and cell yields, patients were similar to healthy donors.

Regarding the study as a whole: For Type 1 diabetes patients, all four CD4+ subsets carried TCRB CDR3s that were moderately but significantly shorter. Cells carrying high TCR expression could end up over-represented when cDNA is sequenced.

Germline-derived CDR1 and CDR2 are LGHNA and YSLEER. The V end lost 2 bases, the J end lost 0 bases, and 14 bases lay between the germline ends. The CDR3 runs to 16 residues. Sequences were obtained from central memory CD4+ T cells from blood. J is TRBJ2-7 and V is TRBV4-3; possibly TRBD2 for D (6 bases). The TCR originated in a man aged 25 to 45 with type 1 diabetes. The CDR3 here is CASSQTSGTASYEQYF. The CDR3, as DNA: TGCGCCAGCAGCCAAACTTCCGGGACTGCCTCCTACGAGCAGTACTTC.